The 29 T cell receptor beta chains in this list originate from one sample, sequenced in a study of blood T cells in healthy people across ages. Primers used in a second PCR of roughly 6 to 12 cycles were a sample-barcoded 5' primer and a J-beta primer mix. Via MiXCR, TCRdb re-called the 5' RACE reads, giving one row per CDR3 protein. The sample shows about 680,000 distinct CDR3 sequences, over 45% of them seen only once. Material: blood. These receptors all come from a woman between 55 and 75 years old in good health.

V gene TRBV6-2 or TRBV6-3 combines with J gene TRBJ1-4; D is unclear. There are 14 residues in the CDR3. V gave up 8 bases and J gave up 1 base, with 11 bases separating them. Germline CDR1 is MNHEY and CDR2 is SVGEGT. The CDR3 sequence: CASRPGGTNEKLFF. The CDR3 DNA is TGTGCCAGCCGTCCGGGTGGAACTAATGAAAAACTGTTTTTT.

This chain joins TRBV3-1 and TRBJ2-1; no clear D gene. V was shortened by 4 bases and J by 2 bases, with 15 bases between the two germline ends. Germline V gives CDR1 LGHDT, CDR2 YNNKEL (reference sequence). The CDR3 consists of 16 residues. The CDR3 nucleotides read TGTGCCAGCAGCCCTGGCCGGGCTAGTACCTACAATGAGCAGTTCTTC. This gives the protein CASSPGRASTYNEQFF.

The CDR3 nucleotides are TGTGCCAGCAGTGTGGCAGGGGAGGTCTATGGCTACACCTTC. Amino acids: CASSVAGEVYGYTF. V is TRBV12-3 or TRBV12-4 and J is TRBJ1-2, with TRBD1 as a possible D gene (6 bases). V lost 5 bases, J lost 4 bases, and 14 bases lay in between. The CDR3 has 14 amino acids.

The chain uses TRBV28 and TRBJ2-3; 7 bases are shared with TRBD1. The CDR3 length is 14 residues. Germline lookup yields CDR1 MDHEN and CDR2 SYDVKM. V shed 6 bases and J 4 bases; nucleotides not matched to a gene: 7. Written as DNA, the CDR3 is TGTGCCAGCAGCACTCCGGGACAGCCAGATACGCAGTATTTT. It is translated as CASSTPGQPDTQYF.

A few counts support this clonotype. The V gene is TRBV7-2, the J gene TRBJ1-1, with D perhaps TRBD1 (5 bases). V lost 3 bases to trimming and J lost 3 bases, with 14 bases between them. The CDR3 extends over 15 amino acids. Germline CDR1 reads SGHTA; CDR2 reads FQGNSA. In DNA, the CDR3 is TGTGCCAGCAGCTTTTCCGGGGGGAGCCACACTGAAGCTTTCTTT. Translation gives CASSFSGGSHTEAFF. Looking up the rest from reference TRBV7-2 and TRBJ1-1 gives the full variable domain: GAGVSQSPSNKVTEKGKDVELRCDPISGHTALYWYRQSLGQGLEFLIYFQGNSAPDKSGLPSDRFSAERTGGSVSTLTIQRTQQEDSAVYLCASSFSGGSHTEAFFGQGTRLTVV.

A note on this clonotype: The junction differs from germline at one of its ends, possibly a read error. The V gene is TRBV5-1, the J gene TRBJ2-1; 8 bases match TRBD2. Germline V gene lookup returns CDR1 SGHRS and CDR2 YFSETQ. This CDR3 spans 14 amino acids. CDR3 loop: CASSSGAGEVEQFF. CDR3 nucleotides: TGCGCCAGCAGCTCGGGAGCGGGAGAAGTTGAGCAGTTTTTC.

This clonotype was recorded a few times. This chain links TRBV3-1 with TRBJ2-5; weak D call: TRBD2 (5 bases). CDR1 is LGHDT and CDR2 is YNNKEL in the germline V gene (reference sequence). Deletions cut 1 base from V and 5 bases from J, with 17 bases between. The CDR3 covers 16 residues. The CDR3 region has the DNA TGTGCCAGCAGCCAAGGTTGGCTCCCGCCGGGGGAGACCCAGTACTTC. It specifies CASSQGWLPPGETQYF.

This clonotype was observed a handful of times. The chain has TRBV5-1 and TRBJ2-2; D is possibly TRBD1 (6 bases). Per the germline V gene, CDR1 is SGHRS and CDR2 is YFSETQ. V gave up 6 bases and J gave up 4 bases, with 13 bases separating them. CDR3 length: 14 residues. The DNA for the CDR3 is TGCGCCAGCACCCAGGGGCCCAGCACCGGGGAGCTGTTTTTT. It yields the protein CASTQGPSTGELFF.

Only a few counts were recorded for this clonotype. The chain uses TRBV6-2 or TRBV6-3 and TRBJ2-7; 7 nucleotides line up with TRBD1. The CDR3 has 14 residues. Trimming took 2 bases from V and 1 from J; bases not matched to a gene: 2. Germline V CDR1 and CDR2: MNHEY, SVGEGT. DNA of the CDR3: TGTGCCAGCAGTTACAAGACAGGGTCCTACGAGCAGTACTTC. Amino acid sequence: CASSYKTGSYEQYF.

The CDR3 protein is CASSLRQGVIQYF. The CDR3 DNA reads as TGTGCCAGCAGCTTACGACAGGGTGTCATTCAGTACTTC. The chain joins TRBV11-2 to TRBJ2-7; 7 bases line up with TRBD1. With the DNA end fitting TRBJ2-4 better, the J assignment may be wrong. Germline V gives CDR1 SGHAT, CDR2 FQNNGV. This CDR3 comprises 13 residues.

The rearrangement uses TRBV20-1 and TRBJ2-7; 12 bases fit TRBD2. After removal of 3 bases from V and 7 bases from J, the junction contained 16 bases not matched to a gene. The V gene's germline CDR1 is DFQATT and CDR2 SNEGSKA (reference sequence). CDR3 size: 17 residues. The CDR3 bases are TGCAGTGCTAGTAGGTGGCTAGCGGGAGGGCTTCAGGATGAGCAGTACTTC. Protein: CSASRWLAGGLQDEQYF.

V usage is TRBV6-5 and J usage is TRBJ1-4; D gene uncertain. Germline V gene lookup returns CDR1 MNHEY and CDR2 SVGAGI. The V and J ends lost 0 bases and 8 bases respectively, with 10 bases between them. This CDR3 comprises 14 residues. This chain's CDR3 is CASSYSWEGEKLFF. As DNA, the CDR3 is TGTGCCAGCAGTTACTCTTGGGAAGGGGAAAAACTGTTTTTT.

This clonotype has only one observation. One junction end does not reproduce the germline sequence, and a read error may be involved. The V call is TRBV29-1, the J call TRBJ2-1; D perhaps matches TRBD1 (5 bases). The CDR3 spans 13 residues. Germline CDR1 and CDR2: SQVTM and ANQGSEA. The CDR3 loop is CGVEVAQGSEQFF. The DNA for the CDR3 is TGCGGCGTTGAGGTTGCCCAGGGCAGTGAGCAGTTCTTC.

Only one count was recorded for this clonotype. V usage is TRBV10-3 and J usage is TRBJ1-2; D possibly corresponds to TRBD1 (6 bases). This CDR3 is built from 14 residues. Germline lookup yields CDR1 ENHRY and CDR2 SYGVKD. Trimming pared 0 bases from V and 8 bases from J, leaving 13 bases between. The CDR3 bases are TGTGCCATCAGTGAGTCGATTGGGGGCGGCGGCTACACCTTC. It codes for CAISESIGGGGYTF.

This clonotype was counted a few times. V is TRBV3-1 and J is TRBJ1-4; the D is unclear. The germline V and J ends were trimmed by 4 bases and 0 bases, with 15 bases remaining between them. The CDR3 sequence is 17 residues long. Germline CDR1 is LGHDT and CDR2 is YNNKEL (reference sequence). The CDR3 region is CASSLGYSGPTNEKLFF. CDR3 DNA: TGTGCCAGCAGCCTTGGTTATTCTGGGCCAACTAATGAAAAACTGTTTTTT.

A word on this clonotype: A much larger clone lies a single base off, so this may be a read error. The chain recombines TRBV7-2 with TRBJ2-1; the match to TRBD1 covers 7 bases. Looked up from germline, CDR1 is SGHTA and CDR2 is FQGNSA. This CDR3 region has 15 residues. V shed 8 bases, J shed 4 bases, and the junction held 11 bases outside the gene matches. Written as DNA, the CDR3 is TGTGCCAGCGGCCAAACAGGGGATAAATACAATGAGCAGTTCTTC. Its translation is CASGQTGDKYNEQFF.

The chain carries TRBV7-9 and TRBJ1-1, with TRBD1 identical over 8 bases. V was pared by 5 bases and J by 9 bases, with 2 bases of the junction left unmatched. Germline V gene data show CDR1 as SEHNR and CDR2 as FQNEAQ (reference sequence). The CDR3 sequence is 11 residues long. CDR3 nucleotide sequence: TGTGCCAGCAGCGGACAGGGCAAAGCTTTCTTT. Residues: CASSGQGKAFF.

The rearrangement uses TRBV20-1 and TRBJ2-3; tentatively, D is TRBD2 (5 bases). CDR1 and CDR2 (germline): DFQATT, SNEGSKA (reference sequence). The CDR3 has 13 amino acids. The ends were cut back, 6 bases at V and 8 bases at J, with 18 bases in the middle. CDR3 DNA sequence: TGCAGTGCACTAGAGATCGACGGCCGTACGCAGTATTTT. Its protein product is CSALEIDGRTQYF.

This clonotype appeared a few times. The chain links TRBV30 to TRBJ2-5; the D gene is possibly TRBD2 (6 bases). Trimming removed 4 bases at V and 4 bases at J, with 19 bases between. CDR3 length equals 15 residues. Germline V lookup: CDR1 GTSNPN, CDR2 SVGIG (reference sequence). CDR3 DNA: TGTGCCTGGACTCGTTGGGACTTTCGAGGAGAGACCCAGTACTTC. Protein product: CAWTRWDFRGETQYF.

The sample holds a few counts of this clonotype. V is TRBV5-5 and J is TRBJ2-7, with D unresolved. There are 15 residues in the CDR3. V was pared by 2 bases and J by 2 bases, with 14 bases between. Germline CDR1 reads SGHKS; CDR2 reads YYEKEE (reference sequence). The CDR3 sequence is CASSFSRVPTYEQYF. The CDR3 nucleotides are TGTGCCAGCAGCTTTAGCAGAGTGCCAACCTACGAGCAGTACTTC.

Written as DNA, the CDR3 is TGCAGTGCTTTCGGGGATGGCTACACCTTC. As protein: CSAFGDGYTF. The chain is built from TRBV20-1 and TRBJ1-2; D ambiguous. V dropped 5 bases and J dropped 6 bases, with 7 bases sitting between them. Germline V gives CDR1 DFQATT, CDR2 SNEGSKA (reference sequence). The CDR3 sequence is 10 residues long.

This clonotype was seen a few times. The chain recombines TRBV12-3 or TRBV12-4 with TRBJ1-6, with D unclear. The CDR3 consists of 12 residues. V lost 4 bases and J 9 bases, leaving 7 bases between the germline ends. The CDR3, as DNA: TGTGCCAGCAGTTATCGGAGTTCACCCCTCCACTTT. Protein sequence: CASSYRSSPLHF.

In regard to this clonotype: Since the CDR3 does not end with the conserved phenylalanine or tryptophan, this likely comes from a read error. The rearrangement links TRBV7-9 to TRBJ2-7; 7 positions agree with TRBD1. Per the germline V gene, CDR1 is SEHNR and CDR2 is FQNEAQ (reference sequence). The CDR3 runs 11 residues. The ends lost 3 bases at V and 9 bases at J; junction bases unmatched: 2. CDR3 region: CASSFGQVQYI. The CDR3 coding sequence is TGTGCCAGCAGCTTCGGACAGGTGCAGTACATC.

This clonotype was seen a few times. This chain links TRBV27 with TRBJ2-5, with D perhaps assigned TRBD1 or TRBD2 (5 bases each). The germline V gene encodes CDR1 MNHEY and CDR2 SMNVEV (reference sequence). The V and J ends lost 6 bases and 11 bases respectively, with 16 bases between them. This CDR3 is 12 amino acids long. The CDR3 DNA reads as TGTGCCAGCAGCTTCACCGTGGGGGAGCAGTACTTC. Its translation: CASSFTVGEQYF.

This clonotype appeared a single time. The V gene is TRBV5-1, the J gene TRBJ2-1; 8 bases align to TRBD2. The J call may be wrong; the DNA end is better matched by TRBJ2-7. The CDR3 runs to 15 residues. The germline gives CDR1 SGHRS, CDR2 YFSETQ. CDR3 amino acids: CASSPGLATGDEQYF. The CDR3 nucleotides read TGCGCCAGCAGCCCTGGACTAGCAACAGGCGATGAGCAGTACTTC.

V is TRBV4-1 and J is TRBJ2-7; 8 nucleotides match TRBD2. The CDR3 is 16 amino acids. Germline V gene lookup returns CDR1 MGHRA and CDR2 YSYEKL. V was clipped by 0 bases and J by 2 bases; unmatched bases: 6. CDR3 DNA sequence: TGCGCCAGCAGCCAAGACAGCGGCGGGAGGACCTACGAGCAGTACTTC. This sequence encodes CASSQDSGGRTYEQYF.

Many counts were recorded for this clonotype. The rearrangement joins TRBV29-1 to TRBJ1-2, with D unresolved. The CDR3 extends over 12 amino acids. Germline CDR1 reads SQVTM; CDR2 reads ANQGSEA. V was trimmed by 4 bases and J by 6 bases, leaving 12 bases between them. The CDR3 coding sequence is TGCAGCGTTGTGGCGGGCCCCAATGGCTACACCTTC. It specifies CSVVAGPNGYTF.

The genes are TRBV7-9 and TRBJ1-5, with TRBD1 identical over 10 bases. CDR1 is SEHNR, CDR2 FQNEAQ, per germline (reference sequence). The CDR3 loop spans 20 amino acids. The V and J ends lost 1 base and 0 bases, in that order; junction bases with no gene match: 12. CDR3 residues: CASSLGQGAGVYHSNQPQHF. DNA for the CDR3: TGTGCCAGCAGCTTAGGACAGGGGGCGGGCGTATACCATAGCAATCAGCCCCAGCATTTT.

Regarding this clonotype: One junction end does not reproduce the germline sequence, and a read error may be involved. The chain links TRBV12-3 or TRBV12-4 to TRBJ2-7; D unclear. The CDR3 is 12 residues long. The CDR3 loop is CASSLFGRERYF. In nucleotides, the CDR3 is TGTGCCAGCAGTTTGTTCGGGCGCGAGCGGTACTTC.